These T cell receptor beta chains were read from a single sample in a study of blood T cell repertoires in COVID-19. TCRdb's table, derived via immunoSEQ multiplex PCR, lists solely in-frame clones and lacks some. This table holds approximately 240,000 clones, around 91% found once. The sequenced sample consisted of PBMCs or T cells enriched from blood (not recorded which). These receptors all come from a woman aged 18-30 years in a cohort exposed to, infected with or recovered from COVID-19 (not recorded which). The CDR3 runs from the conserved cysteine through the conserved F or W. The order of the fields is J gene, V gene, clone size, D gene, CDR3 DNA, CDR3 protein. D genes are given only for firm matches. Size tells how often a clone was seen (once, few, many) or the class of an expanded clone, and some rows leave it out.

TRBJ1-3 | TRBV2 | - | - | TGTGCCAGCAGCCCTGGGCAGAGCTCTGGAAACACCATATATTTT | CASSPGQSSGNTIYF
TRBJ1-6 | TRBV19 | - | - | TGTGCCAGTAGTACTTCTAATTCACCCCTCCACTTT | CASSTSNSPLHF
TRBJ2-1 | TRBV28 | - | TRBD2 | TGTGCCAGCCGGCCGGCGGGACTAGGATACAATGAGCAGTTCTTC | CASRPAGLGYNEQFF
TRBJ1-1 | TRBV7-9 | - | - | TGTGCCAGCAGCTTATTCGGGGGGCACACTGAAGCTTTCTTT | CASSLFGGHTEAFF
TRBJ2-5 | TRBV5-1 | - | TRBD2 | TGCGCCAGCAGCTTGGGCGGGGGGGCTTCTGAGACCCAGTACTTC | CASSLGGGASETQYF
TRBJ1-2 | TRBV6-2/TRBV6-3 | - | - | TGTGCCAGCAGTGACAGTGCCTTAGGCTACACCTTC | CASSDSALGYTF
TRBJ1-5 | TRBV18 | - | - | TGTGCCAGCTCACCAGACAGGACCCATCAGCCCCAGCATTTT | CASSPDRTHQPQHF
TRBJ1-6 | TRBV7-2 | - | - | TGTGCCAGCAGCAGGAGTCCCAGGGCTAATTCACCCCTCCACTTT | CASSRSPRANSPLHF
TRBJ2-3 | TRBV2 | - | - | TGTGCCAGCAGTGCCCGGCAGGGCTACTTGGCCACAGATACGCAGTATTTT | CASSARQGYLATDTQYF
TRBJ2-3 | TRBV21-1 | - | - | TGTGCCAGCAGCAAAGAAACAGGGGGCGTCACAGATACGCAGTATTTT | CASSKETGGVTDTQYF
TRBJ1-1 | TRBV9 | - | TRBD1 | TGTGCCAGCAGCCCGGGACAGGGGGCTGTCACTGAAGCTTTCTTT | CASSPGQGAVTEAFF
TRBJ2-7 | TRBV5-1 | once | TRBD2 | TGCGCCAGCAGCTCCGGACTAGCGGGAGGGCCCCAGGGGCAGTACTTC | CASSSGLAGGPQGQYF
TRBJ1-1 | TRBV3-1/TRBV3-2 | - | TRBD1 | TGTGCCAGCAGCCAAGAACAGGGGGTAACGAACACTGAAGCTTTCTTT | CASSQEQGVTNTEAFF
TRBJ1-5 | TRBV11-2 | - | TRBD1 | TGTGCCAGCAGCGCCGGGACAGGGACCCTTAGCAATCAGCCCCAGCATTTT | CASSAGTGTLSNQPQHF
TRBJ1-2 | TRBV27 | - | - | TGTGCCAGCAGTCCGGACAGCATCTCCGGCTACACCTTC | CASSPDSISGYTF
TRBJ2-7 | TRBV18 | - | - | TGTGCCAGCTCACCAGAACAGGGTGGGCAGTACTTC | CASSPEQGGQYF
TRBJ2-7 | TRBV4-2 | - | TRBD2 | TGTGCCAGCAGCCAAGAGGGGAGACTAGCGGGAATCTACGAGCAGTACTTC | CASSQEGRLAGIYEQYF
TRBJ1-4 | TRBV5-1 | once | TRBD1 | TGCGCCAGCAGCAGGGGGCTTAATGAAAAACTGTTTTTT | CASSRGLNEKLFF
TRBJ1-2 | TRBV14 | - | - | TGTGCCAGCAGCCAAGTCCCAACGTCCGGCTATGGCTACACCTTC | CASSQVPTSGYGYTF
TRBJ1-1 | TRBV11-2 | once | - | TGTGCCAGCAGCCCAGGACAGCTCCTCCTCACTGAAGCTTTCTTT | CASSPGQLLLTEAFF
TRBJ2-1 | TRBV10-3 | - | - | TGTGCCACCGAGGCCGTTCAGCTCAATGAGCAGTTCTTC | CATEAVQLNEQFF
TRBJ2-3 | TRBV3-1/TRBV3-2 | - | - | TGTGCCAGCAGCCAAGATATCCCGGGGAGCACAGATACGCAGTATTTT | CASSQDIPGSTDTQYF
TRBJ2-1 | TRBV14 | few | - | TGTGCCAGCAGCCAAGGGGGCGCAGGCTATGAGCAGTTCTTC | CASSQGGAGYEQFF
TRBJ2-2 | TRBV30 | - | TRBD1 | TGTGCCTGGAAACCGGGACAGACTTACACCGGGGAGCTGTTTTTT | CAWKPGQTYTGELFF
TRBJ1-1 | TRBV6-2/TRBV6-3 | - | - | TGTGCCAGCAGTCGATCGAGCATGAACACTGAAGCTTTCTTT | CASSRSSMNTEAFF
TRBJ2-2 | TRBV19 | once | TRBD2 | TGTGCCAGTAGTCCCGGACTAGCGGGTGGCGGGGAGCTGTTTTTT | CASSPGLAGGGELFF
TRBJ2-7 | TRBV6-5 | few | TRBD1 | TGTGCCAGCATGGGACAGGGCTACGAGCAGTACTTC | CASMGQGYEQYF
TRBJ1-2 | TRBV9 | - | - | TGTGCCAGCAGCGTAATCGCAGACGCGGCATACTTTGGCTACACCTTC | CASSVIADAAYFGYTF
TRBJ1-2 | TRBV4-1 | - | TRBD1 | TGCGCCAGCAGCCCTAAAGAGGGTACCGGGACAGCCCCTAACTATGGCTACACCTTC | CASSPKEGTGTAPNYGYTF
TRBJ1-1 | TRBV15 | - | - | TGTGCCACCAGCCCTCTTAGGGGTATGAACACTGAAGCTTTCTTT | CATSPLRGMNTEAFF
TRBJ2-3 | TRBV4-1 | - | TRBD2 | TGCGCCAGCAGCCAAGAGCGAGCGACTAGCCCCACAGATACGCAGTATTTT | CASSQERATSPTDTQYF
TRBJ2-7 | TRBV2 | - | TRBD2 | TGTGCCAGCACCCCTACTAGCGGCTCCTACGAGCAGTACTTC | CASTPTSGSYEQYF
TRBJ1-4 | TRBV29-1 | - | TRBD1 | TGCAGCGTCGGACAGGGGTCGGCAAATGAAAAACTGTTTTTT | CSVGQGSANEKLFF
TRBJ2-5 | TRBV5-1 | - | TRBD1 | TGCGCCAGCAGCTTAGCGGACAGGGGGGTTGTAGAGACCCAGTACTTC | CASSLADRGVVETQYF
TRBJ2-7 | TRBV6-5 | - | TRBD1 | TGTGCCAGCAGTTACGGACAGGGAGTAGGCGAGCAGTACTTC | CASSYGQGVGEQYF
TRBJ1-3 | TRBV5-4 | few | - | TGTGCCAGCAGCTTGTGGACAGTCGGAAACACCATATATTTT | CASSLWTVGNTIYF
TRBJ2-7 | TRBV13 | - | TRBD1 | TGTGCCAGCAGCGAACCGGGACAGGGGTACGAGCAGTACTTC | CASSEPGQGYEQYF
TRBJ2-2 | TRBV29-1 | - | TRBD1 | TGCAGCAACACCGGGACAGGCAACACCGGGGAGCTGTTTTTT | CSNTGTGNTGELFF
TRBJ2-6 | TRBV24-1 | - | TRBD1 | TGTGCCACCAGCAGTCCCGGGACAGCATCTGGGGCCAACGTCCTGACTTTC | CATSSPGTASGANVLTF
TRBJ2-1 | TRBV24-1 | - | TRBD2 | TGTGCCACCAGTGACTCCGGGACTAGCGGGAGTCATTCCTACAATGAGCAGTTCTTC | CATSDSGTSGSHSYNEQFF
TRBJ1-2 | TRBV7-9 | - | TRBD1 | TGTGCCAGCAGCTACGGACAGGAGGGGTCTGGCTACACCTTC | CASSYGQEGSGYTF
TRBJ1-1 | TRBV5-1 | - | - | TGCGCCAGCAGCCCCCAGCCCCCGGGGGACACTGAAGCTTTCTTT | CASSPQPPGDTEAFF
TRBJ1-1 | TRBV6-5 | - | - | TGTGCCAGCATTATGGGGCAGCGGAACACTGAAGCTTTCTTT | CASIMGQRNTEAFF